These 13 T cell receptor beta chains came from one sample sequenced in a study of control samples from healthy donors and cancer patients. The protocol was immunoSEQ multiplex PCR, while the TCRdb copy is restricted to in-frame clones and leaves out a portion. The table includes 90,000 or so clones, over 80% detected once. The sequenced sample was blood. These receptors were collected from a man aged 30 to 39 in good health.

The V and J genes are TRBV18 and TRBJ2-1; 11 positions agree with TRBD2. This CDR3 has 16 residues. Germline CDR1 KGHSH, CDR2 LQKENI. The V segment lost 3 bases and the J segment 0 bases; nucleotides outside the gene matches: 1. The CDR3 spells CASSPGTSGSYNEQFF. The CDR3 coding sequence is TGTGCCAGCTCACCCGGGACTAGCGGCTCCTACAATGAGCAGTTCTTC.

This chain connects TRBV6-1 to TRBJ1-1; D is possibly TRBD1 (5 bases). Germline CDR1 reads MNHNS; CDR2 reads SASEGT. This CDR3 comprises 18 residues. With 3 bases removed from V and 5 bases from J, the gap between germline ends came to 25 bases. Written as DNA, the CDR3 is TGTGCCAGCAGTGAGGGGGTTGGAGGGGCGCCTTTTCGGACTGAAGCTTTCTTT. It codes for CASSEGVGGAPFRTEAFF.

This chain links TRBV6-1 with TRBJ1-1; D may be TRBD1 (5 bases). Germline V lookup: CDR1 MNHNS, CDR2 SASEGT. V was cut by 2 bases and J by 0 bases, with 7 bases left in between. The length of the CDR3 is 14 residues. The CDR3, as DNA: TGTGCCAGCAGTGAAAACAGGTTGAACACTGAAGCTTTCTTT. This translates into CASSENRLNTEAFF.

This clone has only one observation. The V and J genes are TRBV3-1 (or the pseudogene TRBV3-2) and TRBJ2-3; D may be TRBD2 (5 bases). Germline lookup yields CDR1 LGHDT and CDR2 YNNKEL (reference sequence). V was cut by 3 bases and J by 4 bases, with 14 bases left in between. This CDR3 is 15 amino acids long. CDR3 DNA: TGTGCCAGCAGCCACTCATCGGGGTTGGCAGATACGCAGTATTTT. Translation: CASSHSSGLADTQYF.

Details on this clone: A much larger clone lies a single base off, so this may be a read error. The same CDR3 also results from other DNA sequences found in this sample. The V gene is TRBV27, the J gene TRBJ1-6; D might be TRBD1 (5 bases). The V and J ends lost 1 base and 9 bases respectively, with 7 bases between them. Germline loops: CDR1 MNHEY, CDR2 SMNVEV (reference sequence). The CDR3 is 13 residues long. The CDR3 DNA is TGTGCCAGCAGTTTATTTGGGGGTTCACCCCTCCACTTT. This sequence encodes CASSLFGGSPLHF.

The chain combines TRBV6-5 with TRBJ1-6, with TRBD1 matching 8 bases. Germline CDR1 and CDR2: MNHEY and SVGAGI. V trimming: 7 bases; J trimming: 9 bases; junction bases outside the gene matches: 8. This CDR3 region has 14 residues. The DNA of the CDR3 is TGTGCCAGCACTAAGGACAGGGAGGGTTCACCCCTCCACTTT. It translates to CASTKDREGSPLHF.

This clone was counted between two and nine times. V gene TRBV5-5 combines with J gene TRBJ2-1; 8 bases align to TRBD2. The CDR3 length is 14 residues. Germline-derived CDR1 and CDR2 are SGHKS and YYEKEE (reference sequence). The V and J ends lost 5 bases and 10 bases, in that order; junction bases with no gene match: 11. The CDR3 DNA reads TGTGCCAGCAGTCAGCCCGGGACTAGGTACGAGCAGTTCTTC. Its translation is CASSQPGTRYEQFF.

This clone was found once. This chain uses TRBV7-3 with TRBJ2-1, with 8 positions matching TRBD2. CDR3 length equals 15 residues. The V gene's germline CDR1 is SGHTA and CDR2 FQGTGA. The V and J ends lost 2 bases and 7 bases, in that order; junction bases with no gene match: 7. In nucleotides, the CDR3 is TGTGCCAGCAGCTTACTAACGGGGGGGCCAAATGAGCAGTTCTTC. Encoded protein: CASSLLTGGPNEQFF.

The chain carries TRBV7-6 and TRBJ2-1; the match to TRBD2 covers 7 bases. Germline CDR1 is SGHVS and CDR2 is FNYEAQ. The trim removed 5 bases at V and 0 bases at J, leaving 4 bases unmatched. CDR3 size: 15 residues. CDR3 DNA sequence: TGTGCCAGCAGCGAGTCGGGGGGCTCCTACAATGAGCAGTTCTTC. Its translation is CASSESGGSYNEQFF. Based on the CDR3 plus reference TRBV7-6 and TRBJ2-1, the full variable domain is GAGVSQSPRYKVTKRGQDVALRCDPISGHVSLYWYRQALGQGPEFLTYFNYEAQQDKSGLPNDRFSAERPEGSISTLTIQRTEQRDSAMYRCASSESGGSYNEQFFGPGTRLTVL.

This clone was counted between two and nine times. The genes are TRBV2 and TRBJ2-7, with 8 nucleotides matching TRBD2. The CDR3 is 14 residues long. Germline CDR1 and CDR2: SNHLY and FYNNEI. The trim removed 6 bases at V and 2 bases at J, leaving 6 bases unmatched. The CDR3 DNA sequence: TGTGCCAGCAGCAGCGGGGGCCGAACCTACGAGCAGTACTTC. Amino acids: CASSSGGRTYEQYF. Full variable domain (missing parts from reference TRBV2 and TRBJ2-7): EPEVTQTPSHQVTQMGQEVILRCVPISNHLYFYWYRQILGQKVEFLVSFYNNEISEKSEIFDDQFSVERPDGSNFTLKIRSTKLEDSAMYFCASSSGGRTYEQYFGPGTRLTVT.

The chain employs TRBV5-1 and TRBJ2-3; 9 nucleotides align to TRBD2. The germline V gene has CDR1 SGHRS and CDR2 YFSETQ. This CDR3 contains 16 residues. V dropped 4 bases and J dropped 0; count of bases not matched to a gene: 6. CDR3 in DNA: TGCGCCAGCAGCGTCTGGGCGGGGGGGAGCACAGATACGCAGTATTTT. Translating it yields CASSVWAGGSTDTQYF.

The chain uses TRBV4-1 and TRBJ1-1, with 7 bases identical to TRBD1. Germline loops: CDR1 MGHRA, CDR2 YSYEKL. J was trimmed by 4 bases and V by 0 bases; bases with no gene match: 8. The CDR3 is made up of 16 amino acids. Here the CDR3 reads CASSQDLNRGGTEAFF. DNA of the CDR3: TGCGCCAGCAGCCAAGATTTAAACAGGGGTGGCACTGAAGCTTTCTTT.

The rearrangement joins TRBV30 to TRBJ2-3, with a possible D match to TRBD1 (5 bases). The CDR3 extends over 13 amino acids. Germline V CDR1 and CDR2: GTSNPN, SVGIG (reference sequence). V gave up 4 bases and J gave up 1 base, with 9 bases separating them. CDR3 residues: CAWTLGGTDTQYF. CDR3 nucleotide sequence: TGTGCCTGGACCCTAGGGGGCACAGATACGCAGTATTTT.